This T cell receptor (beta chain) was profiled in a study of T cell repertoires in cytomegalovirus infection. Trimming shortened V by 1 base and J by 8 bases, and 15 bases separated the two germline ends. The length of the CDR3 is 15 residues. Germline values: CDR1 MDHEN, CDR2 SYDVKM. This clonotype was observed many times. TCRdb analysed the reads with MiXCR anew, one entry per CDR3 protein. The table records approximately 500,000 distinct CDR3 sequences, 16% of them present only once. The gene calls are TRBV28 and TRBJ2-4; D not certain. Sequenced sample: CD8+ T cells from PBMCs. This clonotype was sampled from a human donor in good health (CMV status not recorded). Some clones in this sample may be carry-over from other donors' samples. The CDR3 region is CASSLSGLPGDIQYF. The CDR3 region has the DNA TGTGCCAGCAGTTTATCGGGCCTCCCTGGGGACATTCAGTACTTC.